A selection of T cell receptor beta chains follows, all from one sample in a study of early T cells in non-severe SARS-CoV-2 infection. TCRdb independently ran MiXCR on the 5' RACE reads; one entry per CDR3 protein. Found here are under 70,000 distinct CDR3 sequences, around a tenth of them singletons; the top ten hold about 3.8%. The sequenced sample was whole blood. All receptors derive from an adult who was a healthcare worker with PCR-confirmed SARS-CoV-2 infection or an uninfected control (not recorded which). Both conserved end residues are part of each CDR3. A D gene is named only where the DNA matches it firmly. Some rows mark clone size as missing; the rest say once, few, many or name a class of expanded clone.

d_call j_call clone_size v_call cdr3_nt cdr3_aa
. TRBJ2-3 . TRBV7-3 TGTGCCAGCAGCCCCCTGGGGGCTGGGGAAAGGGATACGCAGTATTTT CASSPLGAGERDTQYF
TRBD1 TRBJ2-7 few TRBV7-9 TGTGCCAGCAGCTTAGGACAGGGGGTCTACGAGCAGTACTTC CASSLGQGVYEQYF
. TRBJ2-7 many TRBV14 TGTGCCAGCAGCCAAAATATGTGGTACAGGGATGCCTACGAGCAGTACTTC CASSQNMWYRDAYEQYF
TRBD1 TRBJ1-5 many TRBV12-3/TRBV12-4 TGTGCCAGCAGTTGGACAGGGATGGGTCAGCCCCAGCATTTT CASSWTGMGQPQHF
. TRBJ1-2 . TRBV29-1 TGCAGCGTGACACAGGGCCCCTATGGCTACACCTTC CSVTQGPYGYTF
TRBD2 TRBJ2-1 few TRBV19 TGTGCCAGTAGTATATCCGAACTAGCGGGAGTTCATGAGCAGTTCTTC CASSISELAGVHEQFF
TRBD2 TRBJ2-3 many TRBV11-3 TGTGCCAGCAGCAGCCCTAACCTAGCGGGAGTACCAGATACGCAGTATTTT CASSSPNLAGVPDTQYF
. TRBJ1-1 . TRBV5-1 TGCGCCAGCAGCTCGTCCGGGGTCGACACTGAAGCTTTCTTT CASSSSGVDTEAFF
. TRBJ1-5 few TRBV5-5 TGTGCCAGCAGCTTGGATGGTGACCAGCCCCAGCATTTT CASSLDGDQPQHF
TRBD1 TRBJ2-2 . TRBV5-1 TGCGCCAGCAGCTCCGGACAGGCAGTCGTGGGCGCCGGGGAGCTGTTTTTT CASSSGQAVVGAGELFF
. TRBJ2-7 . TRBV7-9 TGTGCCAGCAGCTCTGGTCCGCCAACCTACGAGCAGTACTTC CASSSGPPTYEQYF
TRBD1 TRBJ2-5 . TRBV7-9 TGTGCCAGCAGCAGACTACAGGGGGCCCAAGAGACCCAGTACTTC CASSRLQGAQETQYF
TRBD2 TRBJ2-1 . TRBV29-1 TGCAGCGTTGAAGAGCCTAGCGGGACCCACAATGAGCAGTTCTTC CSVEEPSGTHNEQFF
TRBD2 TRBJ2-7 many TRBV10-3 TGTGCCATCAGTGTTAGCGGGGGGCCCTACGAGCAGTACTTC CAISVSGGPYEQYF
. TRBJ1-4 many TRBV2 TGTGCCAGTCGCCTTACCGCCGGGGAACAAGGTGAAAAACTGTTTTTT CASRLTAGEQGEKLFF
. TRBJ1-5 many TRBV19 TGTGCCAGTAGTATTTCGGCGGCGCGGAATCAGCCCCAGCATTTT CASSISAARNQPQHF
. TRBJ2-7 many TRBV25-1 TGTGCCAGCAGTGATCCGGACTACGAGCAGTACTTC CASSDPDYEQYF
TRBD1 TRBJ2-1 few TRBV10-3 TGTGCCATCACCGGGACAGGGGGCACCTACAATGAGCAGTTCTTC CAITGTGGTYNEQFF
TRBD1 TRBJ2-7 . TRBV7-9 TGTGCCAGCAGCCCTCAGGGGGCCTACGAGCAGTACTTC CASSPQGAYEQYF
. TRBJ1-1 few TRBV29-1 TGCAGCGGGCTAAGGGTCGGGAACACTGAAGCTTTCTTT CSGLRVGNTEAFF
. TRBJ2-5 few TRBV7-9 TGTGCCAGCGCGGTTTGGGACGAGACCCAGTACTTC CASAVWDETQYF
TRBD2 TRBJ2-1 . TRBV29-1 TGCAGCCTTCGACTAGCGGACTACAATGAGCAGTTCTTC CSLRLADYNEQFF
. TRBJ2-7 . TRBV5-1 TGCGCCAGCAGCTTGGGATCGACCTCGTCCTACGAGCAGTACTTC CASSLGSTSSYEQYF
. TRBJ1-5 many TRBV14 TGTGCCAGCAGCCAAGATAACCAGCCCCAGCATTTT CASSQDNQPQHF
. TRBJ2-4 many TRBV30 TGTGCCTGGAGAGGACCGGGGCTCGGAAACATTCAGTACTTC CAWRGPGLGNIQYF
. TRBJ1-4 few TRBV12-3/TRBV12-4 TGTGCCAGCAGTTTAGGTGGGGGGACGGGCGAAGAAAAACTGTTTTTT CASSLGGGTGEEKLFF
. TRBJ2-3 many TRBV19 TGTGCCAGTAGTCTCATGGGGAGCACAGATACGCAGTATTTT CASSLMGSTDTQYF
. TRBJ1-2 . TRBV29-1 TGCAGCGTTGATCTGGAAGTGACAGCTAACTATGGCTACACCTTC CSVDLEVTANYGYTF
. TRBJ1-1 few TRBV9 TGTGCCAGCAGCACGACAGCGAACACTGAAGCTTTCTTT CASSTTANTEAFF
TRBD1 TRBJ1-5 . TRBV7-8 TGTGCCAGCAGCGTTTGGGACAGAAAGACTAGCAATCAGCCCCAGCATTTT CASSVWDRKTSNQPQHF
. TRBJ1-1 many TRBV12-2 TGTGCAAGTCGCCCCGGAGCCCGGGGGCACCTCGGTACTGAAGCTTTCTTT CASRPGARGHLGTEAFF
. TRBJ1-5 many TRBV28 TGTGCCAGCAGTTTAGCGAGGAAGAATCAGCCCCAGCATTTT CASSLARKNQPQHF
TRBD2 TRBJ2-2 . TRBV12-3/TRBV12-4 TGTGCCAGCAGTCCCCGGGGGGTGACGAACACCGGGGAGCTGTTTTTT CASSPRGVTNTGELFF
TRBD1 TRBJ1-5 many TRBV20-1 TGCAGTGCCTACCGGACAGGGAATAGCAATCAGCCCCAGCATTTT CSAYRTGNSNQPQHF
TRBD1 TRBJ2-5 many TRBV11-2 TGTGCCAGCAGCCCCCCGGGACAGGGTAGTGGGGAGACCCAGTACTTC CASSPPGQGSGETQYF
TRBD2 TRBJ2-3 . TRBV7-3 TGTGCCAGCAGCCAAGATGGACTAGCGTATATACAGGGTACGCAGTATTTT CASSQDGLAYIQGTQYF
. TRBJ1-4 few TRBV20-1 TGCAGTGCTAGAGCCGGAGCACATAATGAAAAACTGTTTTTT CSARAGAHNEKLFF
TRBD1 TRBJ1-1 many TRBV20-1 TGCAGTGCTAGAGGAGGGACAGACTATGAAGCTTTCTTT CSARGGTDYEAFF
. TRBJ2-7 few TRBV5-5 TGTGCCAGCAGCTTGATGGGGAGCTCCTACGAGCAGTACTTC CASSLMGSSYEQYF
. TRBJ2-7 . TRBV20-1 TGCAGTGCTAGAGTCGGTCACTACGAGCAGTACTTC CSARVGHYEQYF
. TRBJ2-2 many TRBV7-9 TGTGCCAGCAGCTTATCTACGAACACCGGGGAGCTGTTTTTT CASSLSTNTGELFF
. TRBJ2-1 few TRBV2 TGTGCCAGCAGTGAAAGCCGGAGCTCCTACAATGAGCAGTTCTTC CASSESRSSYNEQFF
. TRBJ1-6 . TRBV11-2 TGTGCCAGCAGCAGAACAGGGACCCTGAAGAATTCACCCCTCCACTTT CASSRTGTLKNSPLHF
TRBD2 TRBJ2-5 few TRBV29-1 TGCAGCGTGGGGGAGGGACCGACCCAGTACTTC CSVGEGPTQYF
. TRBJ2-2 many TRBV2 TGTGCCAGCAGTGAAATGGCGAACACCGGGGAGCTGTTTTTT CASSEMANTGELFF
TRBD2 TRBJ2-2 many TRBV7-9 TGTGCCAGCAGCTCCACCCCCCTAGCGGGAGCCACCGGGGAGCTGTTTTTT CASSSTPLAGATGELFF
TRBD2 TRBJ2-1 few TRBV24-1 TGTGCCACCAGTCCCGGGGGGGCCTACAATGAGCAGTTCTTC CATSPGGAYNEQFF